The present entry profiles one T cell receptor beta chain with its context. What it recognizes is unknown. Libraries were prepared by immunoSEQ multiplex PCR; TCRdb keeps only in-frame clonotypes and omits some of them. Of under 6,500 clones in the sample, less than 85% were seen once. This specimen comes from a study of immune evolution from preneoplasia to lung adenocarcinoma. Patients had resection in Japan or China between about 2013 and 2017. Two lung cancer pathologists independently confirmed each histologic diagnosis. General study points: Top clone frequencies peaked in normal lung, apparently declining through invasive adenocarcinoma.

The sample was FFPE adjacent normal lung tissue. This sequence originates from a person between 70 and 80 years old with lung adenocarcinoma.

CDR3 nucleotides: TGTGCCTGGAGTGACCCGTACGAGCAGTACTTC. Protein: CAWSDPYEQYF. V usage is TRBV30 and J usage is TRBJ2-7; D gene ambiguous. Trimming stripped 1 base from V and 4 bases from J, with 5 bases between. This CDR3 has 11 residues. Germline V CDR1 and CDR2: GTSNPN, SVGIG (reference sequence).